Reported below is one TCR beta chain. Its antigen is not yet known. Base-call qualities are not available, and no considerably larger clone is one nucleotide away. Unmatched junction bases come to 4, with V trimmed by 7 bases and J by 5 bases. The germline V gene provides CDR1 MNHEY and CDR2 SVGAGI. The CDR3 sequence holds 13 residues, the cysteine and phenylalanine included. Of the read, only the CDR3 DNA is kept; its 39 bases are in frame from base 1. RNA was extracted using the RNeasy kit, and about 0.5 to 1 ug of the RNA was reverse transcribed with random hexamers. The immunoSEQ multiplex PCR assay, covering 54 Vbeta and 13 Jbeta segments, was used to amplify TCR beta CDR3 regions. PCR amplification bias was corrected by using a synthetic template baseline for primer optimization and computational correction. In the paper's pipeline: Reads were annotated to V, D and J genes according to IMGT and were analyzed with immunoSEQ Analyzer, with only productive sequences retained. To calculate clonality, Shannon entropy was normalized by log2 of the number of productive unique sequences and then subtracted from one. For each patient and control, public and private clones were evaluated among the 100 most prevalent clones. Clones were defined as Susac-specific when absent from the healthy and MS cohorts, from some 1,100 published viral clones and from other ImmuneACCESS disease sequences. TCRdb itself trimmed the public reads at Q25 with fastp, ran MiXCR and retained productive beta chains. CDR3 protein duplicates are merged, each entry listing the most common genes and DNA. None of the V and J calls come from the authors' own analysis; TCRdb made them. Recorded for this sample are 70,000 or so distinct CDR3 sequences; 95% of them occurred a single time. The ten most abundant clones make up around 0.25% of the sample.

High-throughput TCR beta sequencing profiled peripheral blood CD8+ and CD4+ T cells from healthy donors, Susac syndrome patients and multiple sclerosis patients. Healthy donors were age- and sex-matched controls. Bulk CD8+ and CD4+ T cells were purified magnetically by negative isolation, whereas CD8+ TEMRA cells were enriched by FACS. Blood was drawn into EDTA tubes, processed within 24 hours, and PBMCs were isolated by density gradient centrifugation. PBMCs destined for TCR sequencing were cryopreserved in liquid nitrogen and later thawed in a 37 °C water bath. A purity of at least 90% was achieved for sorted or isolated CD4+, CD8+ and CD8+ TEMRA cells. The sample originates from a study of CD8 T cells in Susac syndrome (dated by TCRdb to the late 2010s). Context from the whole study: The study used repertoire sequencing to test whether antigen drove CD8+ T cell activation and differentiation in Susac syndrome. Clonality of the CD8+ T cell repertoire was compared between roughly twelve healthy donors, approximately 14 Susac syndrome patients and roughly 15 multiple sclerosis patients. Here is what the overall study found, with its caveats: The number of individuals in the TCR sequencing and HLA analysis was acknowledged as relatively small.

The chain is made from TRBV6-5 and TRBJ2-1, with 8 junctional bases fitting TRBD2. The sample was CD8+ T cells from PBMCs. This TCR derives from a human donor in good health. Here the CDR3 is given as CASTLGGDNEQFF. Read as DNA, the sequence is TGTGCCAGCACCCTCGGGGGGGACAATGAGCAGTTCTTC.